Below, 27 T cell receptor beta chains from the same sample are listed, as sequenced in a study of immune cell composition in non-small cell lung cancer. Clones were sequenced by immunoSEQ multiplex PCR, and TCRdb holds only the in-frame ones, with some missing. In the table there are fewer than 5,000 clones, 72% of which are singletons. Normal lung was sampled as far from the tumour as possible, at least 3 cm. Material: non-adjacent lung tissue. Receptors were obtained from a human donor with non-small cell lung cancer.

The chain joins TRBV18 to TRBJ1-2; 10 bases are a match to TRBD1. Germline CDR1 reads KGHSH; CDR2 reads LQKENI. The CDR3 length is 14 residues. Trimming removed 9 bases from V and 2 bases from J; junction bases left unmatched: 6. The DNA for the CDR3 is TGTGCCAGTTTACCGGGACAGGGGAACTATGGCTACACCTTC. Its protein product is CASLPGQGNYGYTF.

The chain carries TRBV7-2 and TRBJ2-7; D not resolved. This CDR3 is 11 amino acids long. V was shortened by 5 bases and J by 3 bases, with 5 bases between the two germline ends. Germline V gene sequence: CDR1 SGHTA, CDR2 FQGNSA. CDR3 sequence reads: CASSLNYEQYF. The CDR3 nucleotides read TGTGCCAGCAGCCTAAACTACGAGCAGTACTTC.

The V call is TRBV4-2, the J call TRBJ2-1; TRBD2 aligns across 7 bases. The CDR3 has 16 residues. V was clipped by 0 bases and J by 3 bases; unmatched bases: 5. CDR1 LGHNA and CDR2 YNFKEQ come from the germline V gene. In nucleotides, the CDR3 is TGTGCCAGCAGCCAAGAGAGTAGCGGGTTCTACAATGAGCAGTTCTTC. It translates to CASSQESSGFYNEQFF.

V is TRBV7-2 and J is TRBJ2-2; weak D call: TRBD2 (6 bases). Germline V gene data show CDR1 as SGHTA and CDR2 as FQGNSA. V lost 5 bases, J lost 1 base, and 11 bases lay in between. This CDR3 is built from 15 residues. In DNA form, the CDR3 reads TGTGCCAGCAGCCCCCAGGGACTGAACACCGGGGAGCTGTTTTTT. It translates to CASSPQGLNTGELFF.

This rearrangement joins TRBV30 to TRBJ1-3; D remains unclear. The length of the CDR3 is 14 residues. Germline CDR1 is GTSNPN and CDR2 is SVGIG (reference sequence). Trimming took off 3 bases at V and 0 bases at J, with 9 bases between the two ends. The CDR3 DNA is TGTGCCTGGAGCCTGACAATCTCTGGAAACACCATATATTTT. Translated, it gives CAWSLTISGNTIYF.

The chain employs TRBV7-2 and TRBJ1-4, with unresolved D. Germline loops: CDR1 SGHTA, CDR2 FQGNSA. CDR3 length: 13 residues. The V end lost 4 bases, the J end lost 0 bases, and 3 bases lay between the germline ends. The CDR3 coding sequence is TGTGCCAGCAGCTCAACAACTAATGAAAAACTGTTTTTT. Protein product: CASSSTTNEKLFF. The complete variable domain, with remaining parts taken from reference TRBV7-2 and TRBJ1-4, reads GAGVSQSPSNKVTEKGKDVELRCDPISGHTALYWYRQSLGQGLEFLIYFQGNSAPDKSGLPSDRFSAERTGGSVSTLTIQRTQQEDSAVYLCASSSTTNEKLFFGSGTQLSVL.

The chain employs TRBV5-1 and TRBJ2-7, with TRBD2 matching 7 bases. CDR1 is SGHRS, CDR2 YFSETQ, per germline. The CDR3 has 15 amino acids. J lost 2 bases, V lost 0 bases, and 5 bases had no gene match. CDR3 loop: CASSLEGLKTYEQYF. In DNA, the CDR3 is TGCGCCAGCAGCTTGGAGGGACTAAAGACCTACGAGCAGTACTTC.

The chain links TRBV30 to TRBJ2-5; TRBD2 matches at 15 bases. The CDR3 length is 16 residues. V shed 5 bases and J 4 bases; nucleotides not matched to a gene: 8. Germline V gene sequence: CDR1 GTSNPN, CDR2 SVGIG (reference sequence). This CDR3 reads CAWGIGLAGGGETQYF. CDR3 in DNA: TGTGCCTGGGGCATCGGACTAGCGGGAGGGGGAGAGACCCAGTACTTC. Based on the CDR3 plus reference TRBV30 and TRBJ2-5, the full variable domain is SQTIHQWPATLVQPVGSPLSLECTVEGTSNPNLYWYRQAAGRGLQLLFYSVGIGQISSEVPQNLSASRPQDRQFILSSKKLLLSDSGFYLCAWGIGLAGGGETQYFGPGTRLLVL.

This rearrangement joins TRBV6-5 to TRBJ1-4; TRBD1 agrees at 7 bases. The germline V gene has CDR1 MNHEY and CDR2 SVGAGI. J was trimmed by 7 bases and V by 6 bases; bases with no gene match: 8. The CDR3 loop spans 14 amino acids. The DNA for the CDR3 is TGTGCCAGCAGGAGCACCGGGACAGCTGAAAAACTGTTTTTT. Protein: CASRSTGTAEKLFF.

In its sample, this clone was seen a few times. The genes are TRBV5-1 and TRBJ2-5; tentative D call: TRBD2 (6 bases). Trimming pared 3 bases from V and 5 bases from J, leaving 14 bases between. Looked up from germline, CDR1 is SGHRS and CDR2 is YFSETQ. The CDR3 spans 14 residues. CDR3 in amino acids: CASSSGTHEETQYF. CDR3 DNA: TGCGCCAGCAGCTCCGGGACTCACGAGGAGACCCAGTACTTC.

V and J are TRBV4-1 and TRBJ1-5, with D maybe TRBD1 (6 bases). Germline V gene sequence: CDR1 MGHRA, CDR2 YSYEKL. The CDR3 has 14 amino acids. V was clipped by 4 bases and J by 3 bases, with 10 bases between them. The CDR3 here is CASSPWTDNQPQHF. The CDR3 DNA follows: TGCGCCAGCAGCCCCTGGACAGACAATCAGCCCCAGCATTTT.

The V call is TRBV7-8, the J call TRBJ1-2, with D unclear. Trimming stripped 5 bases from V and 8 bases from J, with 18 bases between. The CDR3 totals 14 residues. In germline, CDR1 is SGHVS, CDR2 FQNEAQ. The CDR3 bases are TGTGCCAGCAGCGTCGCCGGCCATAAGGAGGGCTACACCTTC. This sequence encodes CASSVAGHKEGYTF.

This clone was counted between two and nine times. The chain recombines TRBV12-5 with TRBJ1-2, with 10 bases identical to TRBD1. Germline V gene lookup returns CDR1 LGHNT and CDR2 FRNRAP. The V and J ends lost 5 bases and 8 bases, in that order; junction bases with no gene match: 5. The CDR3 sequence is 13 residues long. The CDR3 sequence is CASGHGQGEGYTF. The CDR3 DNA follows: TGTGCTAGTGGTCACGGACAGGGGGAGGGCTACACCTTC.

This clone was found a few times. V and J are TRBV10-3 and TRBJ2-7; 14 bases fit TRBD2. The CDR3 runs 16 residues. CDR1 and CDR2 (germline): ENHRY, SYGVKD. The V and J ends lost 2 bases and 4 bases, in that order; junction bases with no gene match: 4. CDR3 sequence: CAISEPGTSGSYEQYF. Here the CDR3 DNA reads TGTGCCATCAGTGAGCCGGGGACTAGCGGGAGTTACGAGCAGTACTTC.

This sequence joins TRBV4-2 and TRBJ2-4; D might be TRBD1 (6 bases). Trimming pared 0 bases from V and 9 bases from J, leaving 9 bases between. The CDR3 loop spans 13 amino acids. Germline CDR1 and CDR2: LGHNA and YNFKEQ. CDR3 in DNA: TGTGCCAGCAGCCAAGAAACAGGGAGCATTCAGTACTTC. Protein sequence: CASSQETGSIQYF.

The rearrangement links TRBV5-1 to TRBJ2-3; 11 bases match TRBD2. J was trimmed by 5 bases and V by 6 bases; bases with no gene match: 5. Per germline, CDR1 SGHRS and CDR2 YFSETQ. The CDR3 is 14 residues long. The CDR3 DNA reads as TGCGCCAGCACTAGCGGGGGGCCAAGAGATACGCAGTATTTT. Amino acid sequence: CASTSGGPRDTQYF.

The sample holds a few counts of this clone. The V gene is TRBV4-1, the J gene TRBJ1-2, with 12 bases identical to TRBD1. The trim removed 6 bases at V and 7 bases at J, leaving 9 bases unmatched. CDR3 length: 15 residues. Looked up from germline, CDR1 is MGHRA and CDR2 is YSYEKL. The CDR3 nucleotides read TGCGCCAGCAGACCCGGTGGGACAGGGGGCTCTGGCTACACCTTC. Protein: CASRPGGTGGSGYTF.

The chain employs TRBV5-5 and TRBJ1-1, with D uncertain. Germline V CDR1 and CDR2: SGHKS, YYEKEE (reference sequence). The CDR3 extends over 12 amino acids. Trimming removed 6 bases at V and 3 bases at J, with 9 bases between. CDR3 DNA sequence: TGTGCCAGCACCTTTGCGGACACTGAAGCTTTCTTT. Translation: CASTFADTEAFF.

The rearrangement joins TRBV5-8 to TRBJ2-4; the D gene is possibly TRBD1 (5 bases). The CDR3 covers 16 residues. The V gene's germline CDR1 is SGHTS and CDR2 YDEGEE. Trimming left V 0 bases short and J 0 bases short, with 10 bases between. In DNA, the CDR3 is TGTGCCAGCAGCTTGGGACAGAGTATAGCCAAAAACATTCAGTACTTC. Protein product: CASSLGQSIAKNIQYF.

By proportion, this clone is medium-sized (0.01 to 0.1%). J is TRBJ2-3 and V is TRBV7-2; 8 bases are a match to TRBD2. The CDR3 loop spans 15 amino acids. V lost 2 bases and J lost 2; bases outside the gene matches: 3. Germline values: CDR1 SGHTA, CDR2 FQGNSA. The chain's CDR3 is CASSLLAGPTDTQYF. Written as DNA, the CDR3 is TGTGCCAGCAGCTTATTAGCGGGACCCACAGATACGCAGTATTTT.

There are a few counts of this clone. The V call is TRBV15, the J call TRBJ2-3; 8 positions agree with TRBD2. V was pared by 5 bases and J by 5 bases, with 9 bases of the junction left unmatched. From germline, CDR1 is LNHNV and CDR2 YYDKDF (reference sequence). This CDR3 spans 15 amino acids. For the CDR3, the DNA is TGTGCCACCAGCCCTCAGCGGGAGTCAGTAGATACGCAGTATTTT. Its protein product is CATSPQRESVDTQYF.

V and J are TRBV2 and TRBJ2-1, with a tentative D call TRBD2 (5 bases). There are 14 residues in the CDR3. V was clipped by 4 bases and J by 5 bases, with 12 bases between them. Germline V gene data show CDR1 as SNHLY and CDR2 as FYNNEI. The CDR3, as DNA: TGTGCCAGCAGTGGCCCCCCCGGGGACAATGAGCAGTTCTTC. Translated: CASSGPPGDNEQFF. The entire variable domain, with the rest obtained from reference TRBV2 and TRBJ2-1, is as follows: EPEVTQTPSHQVTQMGQEVILRCVPISNHLYFYWYRQILGQKVEFLVSFYNNEISEKSEIFDDQFSVERPDGSNFTLKIRSTKLEDSAMYFCASSGPPGDNEQFFGPGTRLTVL.

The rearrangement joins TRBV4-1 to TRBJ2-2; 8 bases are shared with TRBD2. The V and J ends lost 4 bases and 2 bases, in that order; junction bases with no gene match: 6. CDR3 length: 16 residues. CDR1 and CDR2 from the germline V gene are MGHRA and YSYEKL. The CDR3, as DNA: TGCGCCAGCAGCCTCCGGACTAGCCGAAACACCGGGGAGCTGTTTTTT. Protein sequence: CASSLRTSRNTGELFF.

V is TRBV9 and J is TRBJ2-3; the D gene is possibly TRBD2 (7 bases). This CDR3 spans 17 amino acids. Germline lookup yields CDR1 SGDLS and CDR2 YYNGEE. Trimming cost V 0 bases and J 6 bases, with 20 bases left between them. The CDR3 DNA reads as TGTGCCAGCAGCGTAGGTCAAGAAGTGGGGGGGCATGATACGCAGTATTTT. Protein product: CASSVGQEVGGHDTQYF.

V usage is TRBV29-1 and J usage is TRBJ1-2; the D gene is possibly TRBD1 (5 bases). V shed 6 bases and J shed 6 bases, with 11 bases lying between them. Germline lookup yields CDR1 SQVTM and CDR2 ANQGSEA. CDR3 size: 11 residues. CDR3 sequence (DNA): TGCAGCGTCGCCCGACAGAATGGCTACACCTTC. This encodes CSVARQNGYTF.

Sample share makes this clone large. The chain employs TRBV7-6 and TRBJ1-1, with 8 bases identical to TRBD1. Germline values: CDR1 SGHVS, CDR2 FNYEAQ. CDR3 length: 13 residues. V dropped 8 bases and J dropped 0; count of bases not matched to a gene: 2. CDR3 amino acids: CASGQGLNTEAFF. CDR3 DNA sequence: TGTGCCAGCGGACAGGGTCTGAACACTGAAGCTTTCTTT.

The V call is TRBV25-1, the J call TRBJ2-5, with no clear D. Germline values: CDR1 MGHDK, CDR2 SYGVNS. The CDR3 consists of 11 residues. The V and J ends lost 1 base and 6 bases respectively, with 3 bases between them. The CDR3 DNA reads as TGTGCCAGCAGTGAATCTAAGACCCAGTACTTC. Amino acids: CASSESKTQYF.